This passage covers 11 T cell receptor beta chains from one sample sequenced in a study of T cell responses to AZD1222 COVID-19 vaccine. Generated by immunoSEQ multiplex PCR, the TCRdb table keeps only in-frame clones and is missing some. The sample lists over 150,000 clones, around 87% occurring once. The sample in question was peripheral blood, obtained on day 0 of AZD1222 vaccination. The receptors were gathered from an adult in good health.

Of note for this clone: Other nucleotide sequences in the sample specify the same CDR3. The chain is built from TRBV6-5 and TRBJ2-7, with a tentative D call TRBD1 (6 bases). The CDR3 contains 14 residues. The germline V and J ends were trimmed by 2 bases and 1 base, with 9 bases remaining between them. The germline V gene encodes CDR1 MNHEY and CDR2 SVGAGI. The CDR3 sequence is CASSYGQGSYEQYF. CDR3 sequence (DNA): TGTGCCAGCAGTTACGGGCAGGGGTCCTACGAGCAGTACTTC.

The CDR3: CSVRQGMNTEAFF. The CDR3 DNA is TGCAGCGTACGACAGGGTATGAACACTGAAGCTTTCTTT. V gene TRBV29-1 combines with J gene TRBJ1-1; the match to TRBD1 covers 7 bases. V shed 6 bases, J shed 0 bases, and the junction held 4 bases outside the gene matches. Germline V CDR1 and CDR2: SQVTM, ANQGSEA. This CDR3 is built from 13 residues.

CDR3 region: CSVEVGPSYEQYF. The CDR3 coding sequence is TGCAGCGTTGAAGTGGGCCCCTCCTACGAGCAGTACTTC. V usage is TRBV29-1 and J usage is TRBJ2-7; no reliable D call. This CDR3 is 13 amino acids long. V lost 1 base, J lost 0 bases, and 7 bases lay in between. CDR1 is SQVTM, CDR2 ANQGSEA, per germline.

This clone was found once. The V gene is TRBV7-9, the J gene TRBJ2-3; D may be TRBD1 (6 bases). This CDR3 comprises 14 residues. V lost 5 bases, J lost 2 bases, and 11 bases lay in between. Germline V gene sequence: CDR1 SEHNR, CDR2 FQNEAQ (reference sequence). CDR3 residues: CASSRRDNTDTQYF. In DNA form, the CDR3 reads TGTGCCAGCAGCAGAAGGGACAACACAGATACGCAGTATTTT.

The CDR3 bases are TGTGCCAGCAGTTACTCTGACAGGGGACATGAAAAACTGTTTTTT. Protein: CASSYSDRGHEKLFF. This chain joins TRBV6-6 and TRBJ1-4, with TRBD1 identical over 8 bases. Unmatched junction bases numbered 3, after V lost 0 bases and J lost 6 bases. Germline CDR1 and CDR2: MNHNY and SVGAGI (reference sequence). The CDR3 loop spans 15 amino acids.

This clone was seen only a few times. The genes are TRBV7-3 and TRBJ1-6, with TRBD1 matching 9 bases. This CDR3 has 15 residues. V shed 3 bases, J shed 10 bases, and the junction held 7 bases outside the gene matches. The germline CDR1 and CDR2 sequences are SGHTA and FQGTGA. CDR3 protein: CASSLIGQGTSPLHF. The DNA of the CDR3 is TGTGCCAGCAGCTTGATTGGACAGGGGACATCACCCCTCCACTTT. Full variable domain (rest looked up from reference TRBV7-3 and TRBJ1-6): GAGVSQTPSNKVTEKGKYVELRCDPISGHTALYWYRQSLGQGPEFLIYFQGTGAADDSGLPNDRFFAVRPEGSVSTLKIQRTERGDSAVYLCASSLIGQGTSPLHFGNGTRLTVT.

This chain uses TRBV5-1 with TRBJ1-1; D may be TRBD1 (5 bases). V lost 2 bases to trimming and J lost 2 bases, with 16 bases between them. The CDR3 sequence is 16 residues long. Germline CDR1 is SGHRS and CDR2 is YFSETQ. The CDR3 coding sequence is TGCGCCAGCAGCTTTCAACCGGGACTGACAAACACTGAAGCTTTCTTT. This codes for CASSFQPGLTNTEAFF.

This clone was recorded only once. J is TRBJ1-3 and V is TRBV7-9, with D uncertain. CDR1 is SEHNR and CDR2 is FQNEAQ in the germline V gene (reference sequence). Trimming stripped 1 base from V and 5 bases from J, with 12 bases between. This CDR3 has 15 residues. CDR3 sequence reads: CASSLVEGSRNTIYF. CDR3 bases: TGTGCCAGCAGCTTAGTAGAAGGTTCGAGAAACACCATATATTTT.

This sequence joins TRBV4-1 and TRBJ2-7; perhaps D is TRBD1 or TRBD2 (6 bases each). The CDR3 extends over 16 amino acids. V was shortened by 1 base and J by 2 bases, with 15 bases between the two germline ends. Germline loops: CDR1 MGHRA, CDR2 YSYEKL. DNA for the CDR3: TGCGCCAGCAGCCAAGCCTCGACGGGGGCCCCCTACGAGCAGTACTTC. Its translation: CASSQASTGAPYEQYF.

The rearrangement uses TRBV27 and TRBJ1-1; 10 bases match TRBD1. Per the germline V gene, CDR1 is MNHEY and CDR2 is SMNVEV (reference sequence). J was trimmed by 1 base and V by 7 bases; bases with no gene match: 6. The CDR3 runs 15 residues. The CDR3 DNA sequence: TGTGCCAGCACCAACGGACAGGGGGGGAACACTGAAGCTTTCTTT. This codes for CASTNGQGGNTEAFF.

The chain is built from TRBV18 and TRBJ2-2; D gene ambiguous. V lost 7 bases, J lost 5 bases, and 17 bases lay in between. Germline CDR1 is KGHSH and CDR2 is LQKENI. This CDR3 region has 15 residues. CDR3 in DNA: TGTGCCAGCTTGGAGACCTCTCTAAGGACCGGGGAGCTGTTTTTT. As protein: CASLETSLRTGELFF.